This T cell receptor (beta chain) was captured in a study of shared clonotypes between healthy human individuals. Data came from immunoSEQ multiplex PCR; TCRdb stores just in-frame clones and leaves some out. Here the sample spans under 1,100,000 clones, around four fifths being singletons. Germline lookup yields CDR1 LNHDA and CDR2 SQIVND (reference sequence). This CDR3 has 15 amino acids. V gave up 5 bases and J gave up 3 bases, with 13 bases separating them. CD4+ cells were split into CD45RA+ naive and CD45RA-negative memory subsets. V gene TRBV19 combines with J gene TRBJ2-2, with D perhaps matching TRBD1 (6 bases). The clonotype comes from a man between 18 and 35 years old in good health. The sample taken for sequencing was memory CD4+ T cells sorted from blood. Subset of the sample: CD45RA-negative fraction. The CDR3 loop reads CASSRGGPHTGELFF. The CDR3 DNA reads as TGTGCCAGTAGTCGAGGGGGACCACACACCGGGGAGCTGTTTTTT. The variable domain in full, with the rest retrieved from reference TRBV19 and TRBJ2-2, is DGGITQSPKYLFRKEGQNVTLSCEQNLNHDAMYWYRQDPGQGLRLIYYSQIVNDFQKGDIAEGYSVSREKKESFPLTVTSAQKNPTAFYLCASSRGGPHTGELFFGEGSRLTVL.